These 16 T cell receptor beta chains were all obtained from the same sample, sequenced in a study of blood T cell repertoires in COVID-19. TCRdb keeps only in-frame clones here, not all; method: immunoSEQ multiplex PCR. The repertoire includes 200,000 to 250,000 clones, 88% of them detected once, and approximately 1.7% sits in the top ten. The material sequenced was peripheral blood. These receptors came from a man aged 70 or older with acute or convalescent COVID-19.

The CDR3 here is CASSSPPGTGANYGYTF. CDR3 DNA sequence: TGTGCCAGCAGCTCCCCCCCGGGGACAGGTGCTAACTATGGCTACACCTTC. The V and J genes are TRBV5-6 and TRBJ1-2; the match to TRBD1 covers 8 bases. Germline V gene lookup returns CDR1 SGHDT and CDR2 YYEEEE. V was clipped by 3 bases and J by 0 bases; unmatched bases: 10. CDR3 size: 17 residues. Full variable domain (outside the CDR3, taken from reference TRBV5-6 and TRBJ1-2): DAGVTQSPTHLIKTRGQQVTLRCSPKSGHDTVSWYQQALGQGPQFIFQYYEEEERQRGNFPDRFSGHQFPNYSSELNVNALLLGDSALYLCASSSPPGTGANYGYTFGSGTRLTVV.

V usage is TRBV7-9 and J usage is TRBJ1-3, with D unresolved. V gave up 1 base and J gave up 3 bases, with 13 bases separating them. CDR3 length equals 16 residues. Germline CDR1 and CDR2: SEHNR and FQNEAQ (reference sequence). CDR3 DNA sequence: TGTGCCAGCAGCTTAGATTCGCGGGGAAGTGGAAACACCATATATTTT. This sequence encodes CASSLDSRGSGNTIYF. Variable domain in full (rest from reference TRBV7-9 and TRBJ1-3): DTGVSQNPRHKITKRGQNVTFRCDPISEHNRLYWYRQTLGQGPEFLTYFQNEAQLEKSRLLSDRFSAERPKGSFSTLEIQRTEQGDSAMYLCASSLDSRGSGNTIYFGEGSWLTVV.

The J gene is TRBJ2-3, the V gene TRBV11-2, with 8 bases matching TRBD2. With 1 base clipped from V and 4 bases from J, the junction kept 7 bases outside the gene matches. Germline values: CDR1 SGHAT, CDR2 FQNNGV. CDR3 length: 16 amino acids. DNA of the CDR3: TGTGCCAGCAGCTTAGCTGGACTAGCCTTGGCAGATACGCAGTATTTT. This translates into CASSLAGLALADTQYF.

For the CDR3, the DNA is TGTGCCAGCAGGCAACGGGACTTTAGCAATCAGCCCCAGCATTTT. Its translation is CASRQRDFSNQPQHF. The chain carries TRBV2 and TRBJ1-5; possibly TRBD1 for D (5 bases). V shed 6 bases and J shed 0 bases, with 12 bases lying between them. This CDR3 has 15 amino acids. Germline V gene sequence: CDR1 SNHLY, CDR2 FYNNEI. The whole variable domain, filled in from reference TRBV2 and TRBJ1-5, reads EPEVTQTPSHQVTQMGQEVILRCVPISNHLYFYWYRQILGQKVEFLVSFYNNEISEKSEIFDDQFSVERPDGSNFTLKIRSTKLEDSAMYFCASRQRDFSNQPQHFGDGTRLSIL.

This chain links TRBV19 with TRBJ2-7, with 13 bases matching TRBD2. J lost 0 bases, V lost 3 bases, and 14 bases had no gene match. The CDR3 has 20 residues. Per germline, CDR1 LNHDA and CDR2 SQIVND (reference sequence). CDR3 nucleotides: TGTGCCAGTAGTATCCATATTGGACAGGGACTAGCGGGGAGCTCCTACGAGCAGTACTTC. It codes for CASSIHIGQGLAGSSYEQYF.

This rearrangement joins TRBV29-1 to TRBJ1-2; 9 bases align to TRBD1. Germline-derived CDR1 and CDR2 are SQVTM and ANQGSEA. The CDR3 runs to 12 residues. V lost 7 bases and J lost 5; bases outside the gene matches: 5. The CDR3 sequence is CSAGTGRYGYTF. CDR3 DNA sequence: TGCAGCGCTGGGACAGGGCGATATGGCTACACCTTC.

The genes are TRBV21-1 and TRBJ2-7; the DNA was not used to check the table's D call, TRBD1. TRBV21-1 is tagged as a pseudogene. CDR3 length: 14 residues. CDR3 sequence (DNA): TGTGCCAGCAGCAAAGTGGACAGAGGCTACGAGCAGTACTTC. It codes for CASSKVDRGYEQYF.

The chain links TRBV19 to TRBJ1-2, with D perhaps matching TRBD1 (5 bases). The V gene's germline CDR1 is LNHDA and CDR2 SQIVND (reference sequence). Trimming took 6 bases from V and 2 from J, leaving 10 bases between them. This CDR3 spans 13 amino acids. This CDR3 is CASSRRGNYGYTF. For the CDR3, the DNA is TGTGCCAGTAGCCGGAGGGGAAACTATGGCTACACCTTC.

V gene TRBV18 combines with J gene TRBJ1-2; TRBD1 is a possible D gene (5 bases). The CDR3 totals 18 residues. V was shortened by 1 base and J by 0 bases, with 18 bases between the two germline ends. Per germline, CDR1 KGHSH and CDR2 LQKENI. The CDR3 DNA follows: TGTGCCAGCTCACCACTAAGTGGTTCAGGGCCCGCTAACTATGGCTACACCTTC. It encodes CASSPLSGSGPANYGYTF.

This chain links TRBV7-5 with TRBJ2-2; the D segment call TRBD2 is taken from the table without a DNA check. TRBV7-5 is shown as a pseudogene. This CDR3 comprises 14 residues. The CDR3 here is CVRSFGTNTGELFF. The CDR3 bases are TGTGTCAGAAGCTTCGGGACGAACACCGGGGAGCTGTTTTTT.

The table lists this clone with a count of one. The J gene is TRBJ2-2, the V gene TRBV9; the D gene is possibly TRBD1 (6 bases). Looked up from germline, CDR1 is SGDLS and CDR2 is YYNGEE. V was clipped by 4 bases and J by 6 bases, with 10 bases between them. This CDR3 spans 13 amino acids. CDR3 sequence reads: CASSPGQSGELFF. DNA of the CDR3: TGTGCCAGCAGCCCCGGACAGTCCGGGGAGCTGTTTTTT.

As concerns this clone: A single base separates this from a much larger clone, so it may be a read error. Additional DNA sequences in this sample encode the identical CDR3. The CDR3 sequence: CASSSLYEQYF. As DNA, the CDR3 is TGCGCCAGCAGCTCCTTATACGAGCAGTACTTC. The chain links TRBV5-1 to TRBJ2-7; D is uncertain. CDR3 length: 11 amino acids. Germline V CDR1 and CDR2: SGHRS, YFSETQ. V was trimmed by 3 bases and J by 4 bases, leaving 5 bases between them.

The chain carries TRBV3-1 (or the pseudogene TRBV3-2) and TRBJ2-6, with TRBD2 identical over 7 bases. Germline V lookup: CDR1 LGHDT, CDR2 YNNKEL (reference sequence). The CDR3 totals 18 residues. J gave up 0 bases and V 1 base, and 6 bases lay outside the gene matches. The DNA for the CDR3 is TGTGCCAGCAGCCAAGGCGGGCTAGCGGCCTCTGGGGCCAACGTCCTGACTTTC. Its protein product is CASSQGGLAASGANVLTF.

The V gene is TRBV9, the J gene TRBJ2-5; D possibly corresponds to TRBD2 (6 bases). Germline values: CDR1 SGDLS, CDR2 YYNGEE. CDR3 size: 15 residues. V lost 4 bases and J 1 base, leaving 14 bases between the germline ends. The CDR3 sequence is CASSTSAGFQETQYF. CDR3 nucleotide sequence: TGTGCCAGCAGCACCTCGGCGGGGTTCCAAGAGACCCAGTACTTC.

This clone occurred a few times. V and J are TRBV27 and TRBJ2-7; weak D call: TRBD2 (5 bases). The V end was cut by 3 bases, the J end by 7 bases, with 25 bases between. Per the germline V gene, CDR1 is MNHEY and CDR2 is SMNVEV (reference sequence). This CDR3 contains 17 residues. The CDR3 DNA reads as TGTGCCAGCAGTTTCACTCAGCCTAGCAAAAGAAGGTATGAGCAGTACTTC. Amino acids: CASSFTQPSKRRYEQYF.

The chain joins TRBV3-1 (or the pseudogene TRBV3-2) to TRBJ2-7; D gene ambiguous. CDR1 is LGHDT and CDR2 is YNNKEL in the germline V gene (reference sequence). The V gene lost 5 bases and the J gene lost 4 bases, with 9 bases spanning the gap. The CDR3 extends over 12 amino acids. As DNA, the CDR3 is TGTGCCAGCAGCTTCCAGAGGTACGAGCAGTACTTC. Its translation: CASSFQRYEQYF.